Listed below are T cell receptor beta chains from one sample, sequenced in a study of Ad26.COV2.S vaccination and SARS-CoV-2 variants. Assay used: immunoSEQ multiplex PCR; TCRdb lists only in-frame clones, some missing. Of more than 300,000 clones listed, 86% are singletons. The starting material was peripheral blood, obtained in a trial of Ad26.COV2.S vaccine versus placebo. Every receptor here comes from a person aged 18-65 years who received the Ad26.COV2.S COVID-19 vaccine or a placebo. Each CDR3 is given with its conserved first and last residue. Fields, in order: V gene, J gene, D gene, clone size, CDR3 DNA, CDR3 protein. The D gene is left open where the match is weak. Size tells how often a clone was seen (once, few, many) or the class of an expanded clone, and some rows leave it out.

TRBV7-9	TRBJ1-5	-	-	TGTGCCAGCAGCTTAGGACAGGTCACTAGCAATCAGCCCCAGCATTTT	CASSLGQVTSNQPQHF
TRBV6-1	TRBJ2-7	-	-	TGTGCCAGCAGTGAAGCGCTGGGTGGCTACGAGCAGTACTTC	CASSEALGGYEQYF
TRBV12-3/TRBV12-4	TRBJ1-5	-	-	TGTGCCAGTCTCCTCGCGGGGAATCAGCCCCAGCATTTT	CASLLAGNQPQHF
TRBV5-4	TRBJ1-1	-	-	TGTGCCAGCAGCCTTAACACTGAAGCTTTCTTT	CASSLNTEAFF
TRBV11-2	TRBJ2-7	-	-	TGTGCCAGCAGCCCACATTTTATCGGGGAGCCCCCCTACGAGCAGTACTTC	CASSPHFIGEPPYEQYF
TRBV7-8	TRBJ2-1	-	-	TGTGCCAGCAGCTTAGCTAGGGTGCCGTCCTACAATGAGCAGTTCTTC	CASSLARVPSYNEQFF
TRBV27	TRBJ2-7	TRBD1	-	TGTGCCAGCAGTCTACGGGGACAGGGGCCCTACGAGCAGTACTTC	CASSLRGQGPYEQYF
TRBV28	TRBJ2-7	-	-	TGTGCCAGCAGTTTATGGTCGCCGGATTCCTACGAGCAGTACTTC	CASSLWSPDSYEQYF
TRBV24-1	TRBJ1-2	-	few	TGTGCCACCAGTGATTACACCGATGGCTACACCTTC	CATSDYTDGYTF
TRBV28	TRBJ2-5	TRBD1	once	TGTGCCAGCAGTCCCACCGGGACAGGGCTAGAGACCCAGTACTTC	CASSPTGTGLETQYF
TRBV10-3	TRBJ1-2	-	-	TGTGCCATCACTCCGGGACCCAACTATGGCTACACCTTC	CAITPGPNYGYTF
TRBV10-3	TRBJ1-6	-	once	TGTGCCACACACCCCAGGGCTGATTCACCCCTCCACTTT	CATHPRADSPLHF
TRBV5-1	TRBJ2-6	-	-	TGCGCCAGCAGCTTGGTTTCTGGGCCTCTTGGGGCCAACGTCCTGACTTTC	CASSLVSGPLGANVLTF
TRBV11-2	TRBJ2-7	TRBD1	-	TGTGCCAGCAGCTTTACAGGGGAACACGAGCAGTACTTC	CASSFTGEHEQYF
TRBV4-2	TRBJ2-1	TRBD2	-	TGTGCCAGCAGCCCCCAGCGGGAGGGTGGAAATGAGCAGTTCTTC	CASSPQREGGNEQFF
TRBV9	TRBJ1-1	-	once	TGTGCCAGCAGCGTAGCTACGAATAGGGGGAGTGGGGCTGAAGCTTTCTTT	CASSVATNRGSGAEAFF
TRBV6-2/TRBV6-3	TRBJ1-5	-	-	TGTGCCAGCAGTATAAATTCAGGAGGAAGCAATCAGCCCCAGCATTTT	CASSINSGGSNQPQHF
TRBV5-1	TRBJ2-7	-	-	TGCGCCAGCACCCTTGGTCCAGCTTCCTACGAGCAGTACTTC	CASTLGPASYEQYF
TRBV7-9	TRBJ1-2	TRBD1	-	TGTGCCAGCAGCCCGGGACAGGGGAATGGCTACACCTTC	CASSPGQGNGYTF
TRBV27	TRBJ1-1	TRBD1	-	TGTGCCAGCAGGGGACAGCTGAACACTGAAGCTTTCTTT	CASRGQLNTEAFF
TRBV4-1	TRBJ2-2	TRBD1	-	TGCGCCAGCAGCCAAAAGACAGGGCCGAACACCGGGGAGCTGTTTTTT	CASSQKTGPNTGELFF
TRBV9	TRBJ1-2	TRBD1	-	TGTGCCAGCAGCCCCCCCCCGGGACAGGGGTATGGCTACACCTTC	CASSPPPGQGYGYTF
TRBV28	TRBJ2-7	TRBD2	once	TGTGCCAGCAGTTCCCCTGGGGGGGTCTTCCACGAGCAGTACTTC	CASSSPGGVFHEQYF
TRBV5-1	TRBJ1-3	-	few	TGCGCCAGCAGCTTGTTAGGGAACTCTGGAAACACCATATATTTT	CASSLLGNSGNTIYF
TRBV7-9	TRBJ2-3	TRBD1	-	TGTGCCGGTGCAGGGGGTTACGCAGATACGCAGTATTTT	CAGAGGYADTQYF
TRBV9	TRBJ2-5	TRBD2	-	TGTGCCAGCAGCCCCAAGCGGGAGGGCTGGGAGACCCAGTACTTC	CASSPKREGWETQYF
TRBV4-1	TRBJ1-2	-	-	TGCGCCAGCAGTCCAATCCACCAAACCTATGGCTACACCTTC	CASSPIHQTYGYTF
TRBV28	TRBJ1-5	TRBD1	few	TGTGCCAGCAGTTTGCCTACAGGGGGCGGTCAGCCCCAGCATTTT	CASSLPTGGGQPQHF
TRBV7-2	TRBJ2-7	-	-	TGTGCCAGCAGCACCGGGACCTACGAGCAGTACTTC	CASSTGTYEQYF